Detailed here is one T cell receptor (beta chain). Its antigen remains unknown. The sample comes from a study of siplizumab effects on memory and regulatory T cells. Sequencing was performed with immunoSEQ multiplex PCR; in TCRdb, only in-frame clones are kept and a portion is missing. This sample has some 100,000 clones; around 94% occur once, and the top ten carry roughly 0.62%. The germline V gene encodes CDR1 SNHLY and CDR2 FYNNEI. The CDR3 extends over 13 amino acids. V was clipped by 8 bases and J by 4 bases, with 15 bases between them. The study's findings and limits: Sequences below about 10^-5 frequency were poorly captured, limiting mapping of alloreactive clones. Alloreactive sequences tracing back to unstimulated CD4+ memory cells fell significantly with siplizumab.

Sequencing was done on a sample of Tregs sorted from blood. The clonotype originates from a human donor in good health. This chain links TRBV2 with TRBJ2-7, with a tentative D call TRBD1 (6 bases). The CDR3 loop is CASLGGPRYEQYF. In nucleotides, the CDR3 is TGTGCCAGCCTAGGGGGACCTAGGTACGAGCAGTACTTC.